This passage covers 4 T cell receptor beta chains from one sample sequenced in a study of T cell repertoires in cytomegalovirus infection. The antigens for these receptors are not known. One entry per CDR3 protein, called by TCRdb with MiXCR from the reads. The sample has 140,000 to 150,000 distinct CDR3 sequences; roughly a third are singletons. The sample consisted of CD8+ T cells from cultured PBMCs, taken from culture after CMV antigen stimulation. The receptors were gathered from a human donor in good health (CMV status not recorded). Some clones in this sample may be carry-over from other donors' samples.

V usage is TRBV2 and J usage is TRBJ1-1, with D tentatively TRBD1 (6 bases). This CDR3 has 12 residues. V dropped 5 bases and J dropped 7 bases, with 11 bases sitting between them. Germline lookup yields CDR1 SNHLY and CDR2 FYNNEI. The CDR3 bases are TGTGCCAGCAGTACCGGACAGATTGAAGCTTTCTTT. Translated: CASSTGQIEAFF.

This clonotype was recorded only once. The chain's CDR3 is CASSPGTGGKSPLHF. CDR3 sequence (DNA): TGTGCCAGCAGCCCGGGGACAGGGGGTAAATCACCCCTCCACTTT. The V call is TRBV5-4, the J call TRBJ1-6; 11 positions match TRBD1. In germline, CDR1 is SGHNT, CDR2 YYREEE (reference sequence). The J segment lost 10 bases and the V segment lost 4 bases, leaving 7 bases of the junction unmatched. The CDR3 is 15 residues long.

DNA for the CDR3: TGTGCCAGCAGCCCCCCCCCACCGGGACAAGGGACCTACGAGCAGTACTTC. Translation gives CASSPPPPGQGTYEQYF. The chain couples TRBV11-2 to TRBJ2-7, with D perhaps TRBD1 (6 bases). CDR1 and CDR2 from the germline V gene are SGHAT and FQNNGV. V was pared by 5 bases and J by 2 bases, with 22 bases between. The CDR3 has 17 residues.

V gene TRBV6-8 combines with J gene TRBJ2-7, with D perhaps being TRBD1 or TRBD2 (5 bases each). V lost 6 bases, J lost 3 bases, and 18 bases lay in between. This CDR3 spans 15 amino acids. Germline-derived CDR1 and CDR2 are MNHGY and SAAAGT. The CDR3 DNA reads as TGTGCCAGCAGACCCCTTGGGGACGGGGACTACGAGCAGTACTTC. The encoded protein is CASRPLGDGDYEQYF.